This T cell receptor (beta chain) came from a study of blood T cells in healthy people across ages. Whole-study results and caveats: Estimated diversity that came from one million T cells was considered an underestimate.

It was around 10 milliliters of peripheral blood that were drawn from each donor. Extractions gave at least 5.5 micrograms of total RNA per sample. This clonotype was detected only a few times. The target antigen is unknown. Primed by a sample-barcoded 5' primer and a J-beta primer mix, a second PCR proceeded for about 6 to 11 cycles. Each cDNA molecule received a tag from a template-switch adaptor that had 12 random nucleotides. TCRdb recomputed calls from the 5' RACE reads with MiXCR, one row per CDR3 protein. The sample lists some 920,000 distinct CDR3 sequences; 45% to 60% were seen once. CDR3 length: 13 amino acids. CDR1 ENHRY and CDR2 SYGVKD come from the germline V gene. The trim removed 6 bases at V and 6 bases at J, leaving 5 bases unmatched.

The clonotype originates from a woman aged 60-75 years in good health. Sequencing was done on a sample of blood. The gene calls are TRBV10-3 and TRBJ2-7; 10 nucleotides line up with TRBD1. CDR3 loop: CAISPGDRGEQYF. The DNA of the CDR3 is TGTGCCATCAGCCCCGGGGACAGGGGCGAGCAGTACTTC.